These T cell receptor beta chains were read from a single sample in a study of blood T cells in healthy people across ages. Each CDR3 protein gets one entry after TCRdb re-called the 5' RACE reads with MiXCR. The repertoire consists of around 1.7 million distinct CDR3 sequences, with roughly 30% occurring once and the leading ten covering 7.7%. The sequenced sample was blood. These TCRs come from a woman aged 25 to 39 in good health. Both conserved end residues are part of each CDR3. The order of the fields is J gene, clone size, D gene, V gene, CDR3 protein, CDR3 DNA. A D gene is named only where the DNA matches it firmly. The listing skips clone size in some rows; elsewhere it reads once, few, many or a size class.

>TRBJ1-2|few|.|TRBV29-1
CSVEMVGGGYTF
TGCAGCGTTGAAATGGTCGGTGGTGGCTACACCTTC
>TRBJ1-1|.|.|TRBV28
CASSLHGIQGRAFF
TGTGCCAGCAGTTTACACGGGATACAGGGTAGGGCTTTCTTT
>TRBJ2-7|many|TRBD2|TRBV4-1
CASSQGPGGSYEQYF
TGCGCCAGCAGCCAGGGCCCGGGAGGTTCCTACGAGCAGTACTTC
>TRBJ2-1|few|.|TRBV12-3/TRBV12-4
CASRRAYNEQFF
TGTGCCAGCCGACGGGCCTACAATGAGCAGTTCTTC
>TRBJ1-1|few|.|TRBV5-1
CASSVGSGVTEAFF
TGCGCCAGCAGCGTTGGGAGTGGCGTAACTGAAGCTTTCTTT
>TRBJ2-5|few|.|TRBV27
CASRTGLSGDQYF
TGTGCCAGCAGAACGGGACTTTCGGGGGACCAGTACTTC
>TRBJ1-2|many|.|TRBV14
CASSQGGARGYTF
TGTGCCAGCAGCCAAGGGGGGGCACGAGGCTACACCTTC
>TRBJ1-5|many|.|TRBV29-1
CSVGHSSNQPQHF
TGCAGCGTTGGACATAGTAGCAATCAGCCCCAGCATTTT
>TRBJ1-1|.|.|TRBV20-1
CSARQGSMNTEAFF
TGCAGTGCTAGACAGGGATCTATGAACACTGAAGCTTTCTTT
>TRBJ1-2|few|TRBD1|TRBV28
CAGIPGGTGNGYTF
TGTGCCGGCATTCCCGGAGGGACAGGGAACGGCTACACCTTC
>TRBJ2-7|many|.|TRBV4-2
CASSQEVGTTGEQYF
TGTGCCAGCAGCCAAGAAGTTGGGACGACGGGCGAGCAGTACTTC
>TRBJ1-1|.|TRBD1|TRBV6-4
CAKEGTEGTEAFF
TGTGCCAAAGAGGGGACAGAGGGAACTGAAGCTTTCTTT
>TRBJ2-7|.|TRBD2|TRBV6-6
CASSYSGTSTPLEQYF
TGTGCCAGCAGTTACTCGGGGACTAGTACCCCTCTCGAGCAGTACTTC
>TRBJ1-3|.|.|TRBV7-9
CASSLADIRDTIYF
TGTGCCAGCAGCTTAGCGGATATTCGAGACACCATATATTTT
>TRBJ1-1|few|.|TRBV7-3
CASGQAGGTEAFF
TGTGCCAGCGGTCAGGCGGGGGGAACTGAAGCTTTCTTT
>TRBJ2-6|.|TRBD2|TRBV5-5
CASSLGGGLTSGANVLTF
TGTGCCAGCAGCTTGGGGGGGGGACTTACCTCTGGGGCCAACGTCCTGACTTTC
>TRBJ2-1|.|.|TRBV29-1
CSVIVPGGAGYSEQFF
TGCAGCGTTATAGTCCCCGGGGGAGCTGGTTACAGTGAGCAGTTCTTC
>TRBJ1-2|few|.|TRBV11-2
CASSLRYDGGDFNGYTF
TGTGCCAGCAGCTTAAGATACGATGGAGGGGATTTCAATGGCTACACCTTC
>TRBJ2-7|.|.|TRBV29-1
CGVRTAEAYEQYF
TGCGGCGTAAGGACGGCGGAAGCCTACGAGCAGTACTTC
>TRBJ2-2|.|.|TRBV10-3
CAISESLGTGELFF
TGTGCCATCAGTGAGTCGTTGGGGACCGGGGAGCTGTTTTTT
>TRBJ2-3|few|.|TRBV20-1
CSAKAPTSTDTQYF
TGCAGTGCCAAAGCTCCTACTAGCACAGATACGCAGTATTTT
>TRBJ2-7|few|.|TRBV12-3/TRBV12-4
CASSLLSGAASYEQYF
TGTGCCAGCAGTTTATTATCTGGGGCGGCTTCCTACGAGCAGTACTTC
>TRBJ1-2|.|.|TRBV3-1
CASSQGWQGYGYTF
TGTGCCAGCAGCCAAGGATGGCAGGGGTATGGCTACACCTTC
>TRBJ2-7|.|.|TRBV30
CVWSLGSYEQYF
TGTGTCTGGAGCCTGGGGAGCTACGAGCAGTACTTC
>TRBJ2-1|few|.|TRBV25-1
CASSAHGTAYNEQFF
TGTGCCAGCAGTGCACACGGGACTGCTTACAATGAGCAGTTCTTC
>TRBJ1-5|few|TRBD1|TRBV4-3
CASSQDRQGHQPQHF
TGCGCCAGCAGCCAAGACAGACAGGGCCATCAGCCCCAGCATTTT
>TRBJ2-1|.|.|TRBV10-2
CASGDPYNEQFF
TGCGCCAGCGGGGACCCCTACAATGAGCAGTTCTTC
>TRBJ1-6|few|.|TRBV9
CASSAALDSYNSPLHF
TGTGCCAGCAGCGCCGCCCTTGACTCCTATAATTCACCCCTCCACTTT
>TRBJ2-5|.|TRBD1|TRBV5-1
CASRTGGKAETQYF
TGCGCCAGTCGGACAGGGGGCAAGGCGGAGACCCAGTACTTC
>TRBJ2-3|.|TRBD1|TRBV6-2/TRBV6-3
CASSWGRGQFTDTQYF
TGTGCCAGCAGTTGGGGAAGGGGGCAGTTCACAGATACGCAGTATTTT
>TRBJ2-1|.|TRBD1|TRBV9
CASSADRALYNEQFF
TGTGCCAGCAGCGCCGACAGGGCATTATACAATGAGCAGTTCTTC
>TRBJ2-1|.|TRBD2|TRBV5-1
CASSLEGAGRGDNEQFF
TGCGCCAGCAGCTTGGAAGGAGCGGGGAGAGGGGACAATGAGCAGTTCTTC
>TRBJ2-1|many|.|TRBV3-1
CASSQEYRNEQFF
TGTGCCAGCAGCCAAGAGTACCGCAATGAGCAGTTCTTC
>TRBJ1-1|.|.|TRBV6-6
CASRTDSDPEAFF
TGTGCCAGCAGGACGGACAGCGACCCAGAAGCTTTCTTT
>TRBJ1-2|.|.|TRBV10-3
CAISNEIESVDYGYTF
TGTGCCATCAGCAATGAAATCGAAAGTGTGGACTATGGCTACACCTTC
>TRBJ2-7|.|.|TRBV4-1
CASSEPGLSYEQYF
TGCGCCAGCAGCGAACCGGGACTCTCCTACGAGCAGTACTTC
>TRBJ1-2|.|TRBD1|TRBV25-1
CASSGTGDMYGYTF
TGTGCCAGCAGTGGGACAGGGGATATGTATGGCTACACCTTC
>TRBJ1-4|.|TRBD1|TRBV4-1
CASGLGRRDRAPRGEKLFF
TGCGCCAGCGGCCTAGGTCGACGGGACAGGGCACCCAGAGGTGAAAAACTGTTTTTT
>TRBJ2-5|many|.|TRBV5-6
CASRRSPYQETQYF
TGTGCCAGCAGACGTTCACCGTACCAAGAGACCCAGTACTTC
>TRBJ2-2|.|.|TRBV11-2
CASMGTGELFF
TGTGCCAGCATGGGCACCGGGGAGCTGTTTTTT
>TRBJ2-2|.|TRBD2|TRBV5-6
CASSKGLATGERFF
TGTGCCAGCAGCAAGGGACTAGCCACCGGGGAGCGGTTTTTT
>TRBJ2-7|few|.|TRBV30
CAWSVWGPSYEQYF
TGTGCCTGGAGTGTTTGGGGACCCTCCTACGAGCAGTACTTC
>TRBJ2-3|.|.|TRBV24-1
CATGTHSTDTQYF
TGTGCCACGGGGACTCATAGCACAGATACGCAGTATTTT